This TCR beta chain was captured by sequencing in a study of CD8 T cells in ankylosing spondylitis (dated by TCRdb to about 2017). Regarding the research as a whole: The study set out to find disease-linked TCR variants by profiling T cell receptor beta repertoires in ankylosing spondylitis patients and healthy donors. The full study cohort comprised 20 to 25 ankylosing spondylitis patients and some 100 healthy donors. Peripheral blood was sampled, and synovial fluid was also collected from ankylosing spondylitis patients.

Concerning this clonotype itself: The clone's antigen remains unknown. No base quality values were provided; no much bigger clone lies one nucleotide off.

General study outcomes and caveats: A TCR beta motif of roughly 8 highly homologous amino acid variants appeared characteristic of blood from ankylosing spondylitis patients. A CD8+ phenotype was shown by the disease-linked clones, which were found at relatively low frequencies in peripheral blood. Some motif variants had previously been reported in the synovial fluid and blood of reactive arthritis patients, which suggests shared mechanisms of disease initiation. The disease-linked clones were reported as significantly enriched in matched synovial fluid samples from ankylosing spondylitis patients.

The instrument given in TCRdb is Illumina HiSeq 2500. Quantitative 5'-RACE with molecular barcodes was the method used to prepare the TCR beta libraries. For the original study's pipeline: A new computational method, built on a probabilistic model of VDJ rearrangement, was used to identify disease-linked TCR variants. Using fastp trimming at Q25 and MiXCR clonotype assembly, TCRdb reanalyzed the public sequencing data and kept in-frame beta chains. Identical CDR3 proteins give one entry, which carries the most common genes and DNA. The V and J calls and clone size come from TCRdb's table, not from the authors' own analysis. For this sample there are some 400,000 distinct CDR3 sequences; about 20% appear just once. Of the sample, about a sixth falls within the top ten clones. The source is a male donor with ankylosing spondylitis. The material sequenced was blood, either unsorted or a sorted T cell fraction (not recorded which).

The CDR3 corresponds to CASSLAAPRTVYYEQYF. The DNA sequence is as follows: TGTGCCAGCAGTTTAGCCGCACCCCGGACAGTCTACTACGAGCAGTACTTC. This chain is built from TRBV6-2 or TRBV6-3 and TRBJ2-7; the D gene is possibly TRBD1, with 6 bases matching. Trimming at the junction amounts to 4 bases on V and 3 bases on J, and the germline ends lie 22 bases apart. From the germline V gene, CDR1 is MNHEY and CDR2 is SVGEGT. The CDR3, from cysteine to phenylalanine, totals 17 residues. Just CDR3 DNA is preserved here, 51 bases in frame from base 1.